The 24 T cell receptor beta chains reported below all come from one sample, sequenced in a study of cytomegalovirus exposure and HLA in healthy donors. The PCR had 60 Vbeta and 13 Jbeta primers. Repertoires were generated with immunoSEQ multiplex PCR, while TCRdb's copy carries only in-frame clones and drops some. The repertoire holds 85,000 to 130,000 clones, with about 75% as singletons. Sequencing was performed on PBMCs. Receptors were obtained from a man aged 55-75 years in good health and CMV-seropositive.

Written as DNA, the CDR3 is TGTGCCAGCTCACCTGCGGGACAGGGTGTCTATGGCTACACCTTC. Translating gives CASSPAGQGVYGYTF. V gene TRBV18 combines with J gene TRBJ1-2; 9 positions match TRBD1. Looked up from germline, CDR1 is KGHSH and CDR2 is LQKENI. Losses at the gene ends were 3 bases for V and 4 bases for J; bases not matched to a gene: 6. The CDR3 spans 15 residues.

V and J are TRBV5-1 and TRBJ1-2; 9 nucleotides line up with TRBD1. This CDR3 has 14 residues. Losses at the gene ends were 4 bases for V and 4 bases for J; bases not matched to a gene: 5. CDR1 is SGHRS, CDR2 YFSETQ, per germline. CDR3 in amino acids: CASSDLGQGYGYTF. CDR3 DNA: TGCGCCAGCAGCGATCTGGGACAGGGCTATGGCTACACCTTC.

The gene calls are TRBV14 and TRBJ2-2; D gene uncertain. V shed 4 bases and J shed 2 bases, with 17 bases lying between them. The length of the CDR3 is 17 residues. Germline V CDR1 and CDR2: SGHDN, FVKESK. The chain's CDR3 is CASSPLSGAYNTGELFF. The CDR3 DNA reads as TGTGCCAGCAGCCCGCTCTCTGGAGCATATAACACCGGGGAGCTGTTTTTT. Drawing the rest from reference TRBV14 and TRBJ2-2, the complete variable domain is EAGVTQFPSHSVIEKGQTVTLRCDPISGHDNLYWYRRVMGKEIKFLLHFVKESKQDESGMPNNRFLAERTGGTYSTLKVQPAELEDSGVYFCASSPLSGAYNTGELFFGEGSRLTVL.

This chain uses TRBV28 with TRBJ2-5; D is unclear. This CDR3 comprises 12 residues. CDR1 and CDR2 from the germline V gene are MDHEN and SYDVKM. V was cut by 8 bases and J by 2 bases, with 9 bases left in between. CDR3: CASCRVQETQYF. DNA for the CDR3: TGTGCCAGCTGCCGGGTTCAAGAGACCCAGTACTTC. Full variable domain (rest looked up from reference TRBV28 and TRBJ2-5): DVKVTQSSRYLVKRTGEKVFLECVQDMDHENMFWYRQDPGLGLRLIYFSYDVKMKEKGDIPEGYSVSREKKERFSLILESASTNQTSMYLCASCRVQETQYFGPGTRLLVL.

In this sample, this clone turned up once. The V gene is TRBV10-2, the J gene TRBJ1-5; weak D call: TRBD1 (6 bases). The CDR3 length is 16 residues. Germline V CDR1 and CDR2: WSHSY, SAAADI. Trimming took off 2 bases at V and 0 bases at J, with 11 bases between the two ends. This chain's CDR3 is CASSEIGGVSNQPQHF. The CDR3 nucleotides are TGCGCCAGCAGTGAGATAGGGGGGGTTAGCAATCAGCCCCAGCATTTT.

The chain links TRBV7-2 to TRBJ2-7; 10 bases are a match to TRBD1. Germline-derived CDR1 and CDR2 are SGHTA and FQGNSA. Trimming cost V 4 bases and J 4 bases; bases outside gene matches: 7. The CDR3 is 15 residues long. For the CDR3, the DNA is TGTGCCAGCAGCTCGGACAGGGGGGCGACATACGAGCAGTACTTC. Translation gives CASSSDRGATYEQYF.

This chain links TRBV19 with TRBJ1-2; the match to TRBD1 covers 7 bases. The germline V gene has CDR1 LNHDA and CDR2 SQIVND (reference sequence). The ends lost 5 bases at V and 3 bases at J; junction bases unmatched: 3. CDR3 length: 13 amino acids. The CDR3 here is CASSGTGDYGYTF. In nucleotides, the CDR3 is TGTGCCAGTAGTGGAACAGGGGACTATGGCTACACCTTC. The whole variable domain, filled in from reference TRBV19 and TRBJ1-2, reads DGGITQSPKYLFRKEGQNVTLSCEQNLNHDAMYWYRQDPGQGLRLIYYSQIVNDFQKGDIAEGYSVSREKKESFPLTVTSAQKNPTAFYLCASSGTGDYGYTFGSGTRLTVV.

This chain uses TRBV30 with TRBJ2-3; D ambiguous. With 3 bases removed from V and 1 base from J, the gap between germline ends came to 8 bases. CDR1 and CDR2 (germline): GTSNPN, SVGIG (reference sequence). The CDR3 is 13 residues long. CDR3 loop: CAWRFRGTDTQYF. The CDR3 DNA follows: TGTGCCTGGAGATTCCGGGGCACAGATACGCAGTATTTT.

The rearrangement uses TRBV7-9 and TRBJ1-2; the D gene is possibly TRBD1 (6 bases). CDR1 SEHNR and CDR2 FQNEAQ come from the germline V gene (reference sequence). The length of the CDR3 is 13 residues. V was shortened by 1 base and J by 3 bases, with 6 bases between the two germline ends. CDR3 loop: CASSLGTDYGYTF. The CDR3 DNA follows: TGTGCCAGCAGCTTAGGGACAGACTATGGCTACACCTTC.

V and J are TRBV19 and TRBJ2-7, with a weak D call TRBD2 (6 bases). In germline, CDR1 is LNHDA, CDR2 SQIVND (reference sequence). The V end was cut by 6 bases, the J end by 1 base, with 16 bases between. The CDR3 consists of 15 residues. CDR3 in amino acids: CASSPGTPISYEQYF. Written as DNA, the CDR3 is TGTGCCAGTAGCCCCGGGACTCCCATATCCTACGAGCAGTACTTC.

This chain joins TRBV19 and TRBJ2-1; 7 bases are a match to TRBD2. With V trimmed by 6 bases and J by 5 bases, 13 bases remained unmatched. The CDR3 runs 16 residues. The germline CDR1 and CDR2 sequences are LNHDA and SQIVND (reference sequence). CDR3 sequence (DNA): TGTGCCAGTAGGGGTGCGCGGGGGATCAACCACAATGAGCAGTTCTTC. This encodes CASRGARGINHNEQFF. Based on the CDR3 plus reference TRBV19 and TRBJ2-1, the full variable domain is DGGITQSPKYLFRKEGQNVTLSCEQNLNHDAMYWYRQDPGQGLRLIYYSQIVNDFQKGDIAEGYSVSREKKESFPLTVTSAQKNPTAFYLCASRGARGINHNEQFFGPGTRLTVL.

CDR3: CASRTGQGAQDTQYF. DNA of the CDR3: TGTGCCAGCAGAACTGGACAGGGGGCGCAGGATACGCAGTATTTT. The gene calls are TRBV6-5 and TRBJ2-3; 11 bases line up with TRBD1. The CDR3 length is 15 residues. Per germline, CDR1 MNHEY and CDR2 SVGAGI. V lost 6 bases and J lost 6; bases outside the gene matches: 8.

The chain couples TRBV5-1 to TRBJ2-2; a possible D gene is TRBD1 (5 bases). The CDR3 is 15 residues long. Germline CDR1 and CDR2: SGHRS and YFSETQ. The V end lost 3 bases, the J end lost 1 base, and 10 bases lay between the germline ends. The CDR3 DNA follows: TGCGCCAGCAGCTCCGATACAGGGAACACCGGGGAGCTGTTTTTT. It is translated as CASSSDTGNTGELFF.

The CDR3 loop is CASSLGQAGLARGQPQHF. The CDR3 DNA reads as TGTGCCAGCAGTTTAGGACAGGCGGGCCTGGCGAGGGGTCAGCCCCAGCATTTT. The rearrangement links TRBV27 to TRBJ1-5; TRBD1 aligns across 7 bases. This CDR3 is built from 18 residues. In germline, CDR1 is MNHEY, CDR2 SMNVEV (reference sequence). Trimming cost V 2 bases and J 6 bases; bases outside gene matches: 16.

This clone was seen a few times. The chain carries TRBV6-1 and TRBJ1-2; D is possibly TRBD1 (5 bases). Germline loops: CDR1 MNHNS, CDR2 SASEGT. This CDR3 region has 12 residues. Between the trimmed V and J ends, which lost 11 bases and 5 bases, there was a span of 15 bases. CDR3 region: CAAGGSLYGYTF. Written as DNA, the CDR3 is TGTGCCGCCGGGGGGAGCTTGTATGGCTACACCTTC.

The genes are TRBV5-1 and TRBJ2-7; 8 bases map to TRBD2. The trim removed 1 base at V and 5 bases at J, leaving 5 bases unmatched. This CDR3 region has 14 residues. CDR1 is SGHRS, CDR2 YFSETQ, per germline. CDR3 sequence (DNA): TGCGCCAGCAGCTTGTCGGGGGGGGCACACGAGCAGTACTTC. This codes for CASSLSGGAHEQYF.

The rearrangement joins TRBV29-1 to TRBJ2-7, with D unclear. The V gene lost 6 bases and the J gene lost 3 bases, with 9 bases spanning the gap. Germline assignment: CDR1 SQVTM and CDR2 ANQGSEA. This CDR3 is built from 11 residues. The CDR3 bases are TGCAGCGTGGGCGACAACTACGAGCAGTACTTC. Translated: CSVGDNYEQYF.

This sequence joins TRBV28 and TRBJ1-2, with D unresolved. The CDR3 loop spans 17 amino acids. Germline CDR1 is MDHEN and CDR2 is SYDVKM. The V end was cut by 2 bases, the J end by 4 bases, with 20 bases between. This CDR3 reads CASSLPSVWTGFYGYTF. For the CDR3, the DNA is TGTGCCAGCAGTTTACCCTCTGTGTGGACGGGATTCTATGGCTACACCTTC.

The rearrangement joins TRBV7-9 to TRBJ1-5, with D perhaps matching TRBD1 (6 bases). V was pared by 4 bases and J by 5 bases, with 12 bases between. Germline V gene lookup returns CDR1 SEHNR and CDR2 FQNEAQ (reference sequence). The CDR3 covers 14 residues. CDR3 DNA: TGTGCCAGCAGCTCGGTAGGGGGGGATCAGCCCCAGCATTTT. Amino acid sequence: CASSSVGGDQPQHF.

The V and J genes are TRBV21-1 and TRBJ2-2; TRBD2, the table's D call, lacks a check against the DNA. TRBV21-1 is a recognized pseudogene. This CDR3 region has 13 residues. The CDR3 reads CASSRRGTGELFF. The CDR3 nucleotides are TGTGCCAGCAGCCGCCGGGGTACCGGGGAGCTGTTTTTT.

This clone was recorded only once. The J gene is TRBJ2-1, the V gene TRBV30; a weak D match, TRBD1 (5 bases). This CDR3 region has 14 residues. Between the trimmed V and J ends, which lost 3 bases and 10 bases, there was a span of 19 bases. CDR1 GTSNPN and CDR2 SVGIG come from the germline V gene (reference sequence). The CDR3 region is CAWSQTPTGREQFF. In DNA form, the CDR3 reads TGTGCCTGGAGCCAAACTCCCACAGGTCGCGAGCAGTTCTTC.

The V and J genes are TRBV11-2 and TRBJ2-1; tentative D call: TRBD2 (6 bases). CDR1 is SGHAT and CDR2 is FQNNGV in the germline V gene. The germline V and J ends were trimmed by 1 base and 9 bases, with 10 bases remaining between them. The CDR3 contains 13 residues. CDR3 amino acids: CASSLALSGEQFF. Here the CDR3 DNA reads TGTGCCAGCAGCTTAGCCCTTAGCGGTGAGCAGTTCTTC.

J is TRBJ1-2 and V is TRBV7-6, with TRBD1 matching over 8 bases. Germline lookup yields CDR1 SGHVS and CDR2 FNYEAQ. V dropped 1 base and J dropped 1; count of bases not matched to a gene: 2. The CDR3 is 15 amino acids. CDR3 residues: CASSLDRGGNYGYTF. For the CDR3, the DNA is TGTGCCAGCAGCTTAGACAGGGGGGGTAACTATGGCTACACCTTC.

In this sample, this clone turned up a few times. The chain employs TRBV6-5 and TRBJ2-5; D is perhaps TRBD2 (5 bases). There are 11 residues in the CDR3. Germline loops: CDR1 MNHEY, CDR2 SVGAGI. V was cut by 5 bases and J by 10 bases, with 11 bases left in between. CDR3 nucleotide sequence: TGTGCCAGCAGTCAGAAGGAGGACCAGTACTTC. Translated: CASSQKEDQYF.